Presented here are 18 T cell receptor beta chains from one specimen sequenced in a study of molecular identifiers for immune sequencing clone quantification. TCRdb ran MiXCR on the PCR reads and lists one entry per CDR3 protein. Altogether 88,000 or so distinct CDR3 sequences are present, around 20% being singletons, with the ten largest covering around 1.1%. Sequenced input: naive CD8+ T cells from blood, with Jurkat cell RNA spiked in. Subset of the sample: FACS-sorted CD8+CD4-CCR7+CD45RA+ naive T cells. The receptors were sampled from a human donor in good health. Some libraries in this study had Jurkat cell RNA spiked in.

Concerning this clonotype itself: A single base separates this from a much larger clone, so it may be a read error. The chain couples TRBV12-3 or TRBV12-4 to TRBJ1-5; 12 nucleotides agree with TRBD1. CDR3 length equals 15 residues. V shed 6 bases, J shed 7 bases, and the junction held 7 bases outside the gene matches. The CDR3 bases are TGTGCCAGCAGCCTGGGACAGGGGGCTCGGCAGCCCCAGCATTTT. Its translation is CASSLGQGARQPQHF.

V is TRBV19 and J is TRBJ2-7; maybe TRBD1 (6 bases). This CDR3 has 13 amino acids. Germline V gene data show CDR1 as LNHDA and CDR2 as SQIVND (reference sequence). Between the trimmed V and J ends, which lost 6 bases and 3 bases, there was a span of 12 bases. CDR3 DNA: TGTGCCAGTAGAGACAGGACGAACTACGAGCAGTACTTC. This gives the protein CASRDRTNYEQYF. The full variable domain, completed using reference TRBV19 and TRBJ2-7, is DGGITQSPKYLFRKEGQNVTLSCEQNLNHDAMYWYRQDPGQGLRLIYYSQIVNDFQKGDIAEGYSVSREKKESFPLTVTSAQKNPTAFYLCASRDRTNYEQYFGPGTRLTVT.

Ten or more counts support this clonotype. The chain joins TRBV12-3 or TRBV12-4 to TRBJ2-7, with TRBD1 matching 8 bases. After removal of 5 bases from V and 6 bases from J, the junction contained 15 bases not matched to a gene. CDR3 length: 16 residues. CDR3 in amino acids: CASSPSWDRRKGEQYF. The CDR3 DNA follows: TGTGCCAGCAGTCCCTCCTGGGACAGGAGGAAGGGCGAGCAGTACTTC.

The chain employs TRBV6-5 and TRBJ2-5, with 8 bases matching TRBD1. The CDR3 sequence is 15 residues long. CDR1 and CDR2 from the germline V gene are MNHEY and SVGAGI. Germline trimming cut 7 bases from V and 4 bases from J; bases unmatched to any gene: 11. CDR3 DNA: TGTGCCAGCACCCTCTTCCAGGGGGCACGAGAGACCCAGTACTTC. It is translated as CASTLFQGARETQYF.

This chain links TRBV4-1 with TRBJ2-2, with D possibly being TRBD2 (5 bases). The CDR3 has 15 residues. CDR1 and CDR2 (germline): MGHRA, YSYEKL. V was trimmed by 4 bases and J by 5 bases, leaving 14 bases between them. The CDR3 sequence is CASSLEHGGTGELFF. The CDR3 bases are TGCGCCAGCAGCCTAGAGCATGGAGGAACCGGGGAGCTGTTTTTT.

Comment on this clonotype: A much bigger clone sits one base away, suggesting this may be a read error. Lacking the conserved final phenylalanine or tryptophan, this CDR3 likely reflects a read error. V and J are TRBV7-9 and TRBJ1-4; TRBD1 matches 8 bases. The trim removed 4 bases at V and 8 bases at J, leaving 6 bases unmatched. The CDR3 consists of 14 residues. Germline V lookup: CDR1 SEHNR, CDR2 FQNEAQ (reference sequence). Written as DNA, the CDR3 is TGTGCCAGCAGCTACCAGGGGGCGGGCGAAAAACTGTTTTTG. This sequence encodes CASSYQGAGEKLFL.

Ten or more counts support this clonotype. The CDR3, as DNA: TGTGCCAGCAGTTGGTACGGGCCTCAGGTAGACGAGCAGTACTTC. It codes for CASSWYGPQVDEQYF. V is TRBV12-3 or TRBV12-4 and J is TRBJ2-7; D is uncertain. The CDR3 length is 15 residues. With 4 bases removed from V and 5 bases from J, the gap between germline ends came to 18 bases.

The table lists this clonotype with a count of one. This may be a read error: a much more frequent sequence differs by one nucleotide. This chain uses TRBV10-3 with TRBJ2-7; D is unresolved. Per germline, CDR1 ENHRY and CDR2 SYGVKD. CDR3 size: 11 residues. In DNA, the CDR3 is TGTGCCATCAGTGAGACCTACGAGCGGTACTTC. The encoded protein is CAISETYERYF.

The chain uses TRBV12-3 or TRBV12-4 and TRBJ2-2, with 9 bases lining up with TRBD1. This CDR3 has 15 residues. The V segment lost 4 bases and the J segment 3 bases; nucleotides outside the gene matches: 3. CDR3 loop: CASSSRDRDTGELFF. The DNA of the CDR3 is TGTGCCAGCAGTTCTCGGGACAGGGACACCGGGGAGCTGTTTTTT.

The J gene is TRBJ2-5, the V gene TRBV30; the D call may be TRBD1 or TRBD2 (5 bases each). The CDR3 sequence is 13 residues long. The germline V gene has CDR1 GTSNPN and CDR2 SVGIG (reference sequence). The V gene lost 5 bases and the J gene lost 7 bases, with 17 bases spanning the gap. The CDR3 loop is CAWGIDGAGTQYF. CDR3 sequence (DNA): TGTGCCTGGGGGATCGACGGGGCGGGGACCCAGTACTTC.

In regard to this clonotype: A much bigger clone sits one base away, suggesting this may be a read error. This sequence joins TRBV30 and TRBJ2-3, with D perhaps TRBD2 (6 bases). The CDR3 has 13 amino acids. Per the germline V gene, CDR1 is GTSNPN and CDR2 is SVGIG (reference sequence). CDR3 loop: CVWGRSGADTQYF. The CDR3 DNA is TGTGTCTGGGGGAGGAGTGGGGCAGATACGCAGTATTTT.

At least ten counts were recorded for this clonotype. The chain uses TRBV7-8 and TRBJ2-3; 8 bases are a match to TRBD1. This CDR3 contains 15 residues. With 3 bases clipped from V and 4 bases from J, the junction kept 6 bases outside the gene matches. Germline CDR1 SGHVS, CDR2 FQNEAQ. CDR3 nucleotides: TGTGCCAGCAGCTTGGAGCAGGGGGCGGCAGATACGCAGTATTTT. Protein product: CASSLEQGAADTQYF.

This clonotype came up a few times. The chain is built from TRBV20-1 and TRBJ2-1; 10 nucleotides agree with TRBD2. Unmatched junction bases numbered 18, after V lost 1 base and J lost 6 bases. The germline V gene has CDR1 DFQATT and CDR2 SNEGSKA (reference sequence). CDR3 length: 19 residues. The CDR3 reads CSARGTGRLAGLLSNEQFF. The CDR3 DNA reads as TGCAGTGCTAGAGGGACAGGGAGACTAGCGGGCCTCCTCAGCAATGAGCAGTTCTTC.

This sequence joins TRBV5-1 and TRBJ2-1; 9 positions agree with TRBD1. The CDR3 contains 14 residues. Germline CDR1 reads SGHRS; CDR2 reads YFSETQ. V lost 4 bases, J lost 8 bases, and 7 bases stayed unmatched. CDR3 sequence reads: CASSMGQGIYEQFF. The CDR3 DNA reads TGCGCCAGCAGCATGGGACAGGGTATCTATGAGCAGTTCTTC.

Points on this clonotype: An end of the junction does not agree with germline; a read error may underlie this. The rearrangement uses TRBV4-1 and TRBJ2-1; TRBD1 matches 8 bases. This CDR3 region has 16 residues. The germline CDR1 and CDR2 sequences are MGHRA and YSYEKL. The CDR3 DNA follows: TGCGCCAGCAGCCAAGACAGACAGGGGATCTACAATAAGCAGTTCTTC. This encodes CASSQDRQGIYNKQFF.

Note on this clonotype: Since the CDR3 does not end with the conserved phenylalanine or tryptophan, this likely comes from a read error. The rearrangement links TRBV7-8 to TRBJ2-1; 12 bases are shared with TRBD1. J gave up 10 bases and V 3 bases, and 4 bases lay outside the gene matches. Germline CDR1 reads SGHVS; CDR2 reads FQNEAQ. The CDR3 has 14 amino acids. The CDR3 DNA sequence: TGTGCCAGCAGCTTCGGGACAGGGGGCGGGGAGCAGTTCTCC. Amino acid sequence: CASSFGTGGGEQFS.

The rearrangement uses TRBV5-6 and TRBJ1-1; 7 bases fit TRBD1. CDR1 SGHDT and CDR2 YYEEEE come from the germline V gene. This CDR3 contains 17 residues. V lost 4 bases, J lost 0 bases, and 12 bases stayed unmatched. The CDR3 DNA reads as TGTGCCAGCAGCCGAACAGGTCAGGGGGTTGTGAACACTGAAGCTTTCTTT. Amino acid sequence: CASSRTGQGVVNTEAFF.

DNA for the CDR3: TGCAGTGCGGAGGGGACCGCAAATCAGCCCCAGCATTTT. This translates into CSAEGTANQPQHF. This chain joins TRBV20-1 and TRBJ1-5, with a possible D match to TRBD1 (5 bases). Germline V gene sequence: CDR1 DFQATT, CDR2 SNEGSKA (reference sequence). V gave up 6 bases and J gave up 4 bases, with 13 bases separating them. The CDR3 has 13 residues.